This T cell receptor beta chain emerged from a study of shared clonotypes between healthy human individuals. Findings and limits, study-wide: Sorted-subset sequencing was shown by rarefaction to be incomplete despite large depth.

In the case of this clone: The antigen is not known.

Assay execution took place at the deep level. Assay: immunoSEQ multiplex PCR; the TCRdb copy retains only in-frame clones and omits some. Of about 1 million clones detected, about 80% appear once; the ten largest clones hold 1.2% to 1.5%. The CDR3 contains 12 residues. Trimming cost V 5 bases and J 2 bases, with 5 bases left between them. Germline CDR1 and CDR2: MDHEN and SYDVKM. This TCR was recovered from a young man in good health. Sequenced sample: memory CD4+ T cells sorted from blood. The subset was: CD45RA-negative fraction. This chain joins TRBV28 and TRBJ2-3; the D is unclear. The chain's CDR3 is CASSTPTDTQYF. The CDR3 region has the DNA TGTGCCAGCAGTACACCCACAGATACGCAGTATTTT. Variable domain in full (rest from reference TRBV28 and TRBJ2-3): DVKVTQSSRYLVKRTGEKVFLECVQDMDHENMFWYRQDPGLGLRLIYFSYDVKMKEKGDIPEGYSVSREKKERFSLILESASTNQTSMYLCASSTPTDTQYFGPGTRLTVL.